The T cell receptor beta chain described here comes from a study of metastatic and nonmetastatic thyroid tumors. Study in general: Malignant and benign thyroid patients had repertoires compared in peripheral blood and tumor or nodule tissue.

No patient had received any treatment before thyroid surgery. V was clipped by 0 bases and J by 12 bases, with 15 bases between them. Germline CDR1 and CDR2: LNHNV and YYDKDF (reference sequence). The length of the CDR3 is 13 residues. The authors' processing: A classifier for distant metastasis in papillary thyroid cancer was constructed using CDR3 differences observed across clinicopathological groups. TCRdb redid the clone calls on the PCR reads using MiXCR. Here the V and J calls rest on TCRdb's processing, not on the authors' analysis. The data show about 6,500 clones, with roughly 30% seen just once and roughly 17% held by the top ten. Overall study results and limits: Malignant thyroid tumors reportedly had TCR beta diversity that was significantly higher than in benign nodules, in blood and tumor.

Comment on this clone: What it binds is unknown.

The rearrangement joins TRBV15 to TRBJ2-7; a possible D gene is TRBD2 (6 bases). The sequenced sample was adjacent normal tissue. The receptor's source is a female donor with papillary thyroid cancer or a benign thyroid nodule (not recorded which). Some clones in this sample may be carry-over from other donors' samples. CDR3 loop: CATSREGGGRVYF. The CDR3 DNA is TGTGCCACCAGCAGAGAGGGGGGAGGTCGAGTGTACTTC.